This is a list of T cell receptor beta chains from one sample in a study of cytomegalovirus exposure and HLA in healthy donors. Libraries were prepared by immunoSEQ multiplex PCR; TCRdb keeps only in-frame clonotypes and omits some of them. The sample yields approximately 98,000 clones, roughly 84% seen once. The specimen was PBMCs. The receptors originated from a woman aged 18-29 years in good health and CMV-seronegative. Both conserved end residues are trimmed from each CDR3. Expanded clones get a size class; other rows say once, few or many, or leave the size out.

clone_size: -
cdr3_length: 13
v_call: TRBV28
cdr3_aa: ASSVQGSEIRPQH

clone_size: -
cdr3_length: 12
v_call: TRBV25-1
cdr3_aa: ASSEGQRNTEAF

clone_size: -
cdr3_length: 12
v_call: TRBV5-5
cdr3_aa: ASSQGQGPYEQY

clone_size: -
cdr3_length: 12
v_call: TRBV7-9
cdr3_aa: ASSLVGGLETQY

clone_size: -
cdr3_length: 13
v_call: TRBV7-6
cdr3_aa: ASSLTGGLNTEAF

clone_size: -
cdr3_length: 12
v_call: TRBV28
cdr3_aa: ASSLTPSTDTQY

clone_size: -
cdr3_length: 14
v_call: TRBV6-5
cdr3_aa: ASSYSGGIGNTEAF

clone_size: -
cdr3_length: 13
v_call: TRBV7-9
cdr3_aa: ASSLMGSPQPEAF

clone_size: -
cdr3_length: 9
v_call: TRBV19
cdr3_aa: ASRSEYGYT

clone_size: -
cdr3_length: 15
v_call: TRBV2
cdr3_aa: ASRAVLRGARNNEQF

clone_size: -
cdr3_length: 9
v_call: TRBV6-1
cdr3_aa: ASYGTGELF

clone_size: -
cdr3_length: 13
v_call: TRBV5-1
cdr3_aa: ASSLAAGANTEAF

clone_size: -
cdr3_length: 15
v_call: TRBV5-6
cdr3_aa: ASSTGTGGRVGYEAF

clone_size: -
cdr3_length: 14
v_call: TRBV7-2
cdr3_aa: ASSDVRFRGTGELF

clone_size: -
cdr3_length: 12
v_call: TRBV11-3
cdr3_aa: ASSFDSSYNEQF

clone_size: -
cdr3_length: 12
v_call: TRBV29-1
cdr3_aa: SVAEGSGNQPQH

clone_size: many
cdr3_length: 13
v_call: TRBV29-1
cdr3_aa: SVEDNRGHSTEAF

clone_size: few
cdr3_length: 12
v_call: TRBV7-3
cdr3_aa: ASSHGSGERELF

clone_size: -
cdr3_length: 10
v_call: TRBV19
cdr3_aa: ASSIDMGEQY

clone_size: -
cdr3_length: 13
v_call: TRBV10-2
cdr3_aa: ASSESQGTNYGYT

clone_size: -
cdr3_length: 13
v_call: TRBV28
cdr3_aa: ASSWGDRPNTEAF

clone_size: few
cdr3_length: 12
v_call: TRBV6-5
cdr3_aa: ASRKPGLASEQY